This entry lists 32 T cell receptor beta chains sequenced from one sample in a study of shared clonotypes between healthy human individuals. Sequencing was performed with immunoSEQ multiplex PCR; in TCRdb, only in-frame clones are kept and a portion is missing. The profile shows about 500,000 clones, roughly four fifths of them singletons. The sample taken for sequencing was PBMCs. The source is a woman aged 40 to 55 in good health. Some clones in this sample may be carry-over from other donors' samples.

The gene calls are TRBV27 and TRBJ2-2; D is unresolved. Germline V gene data show CDR1 as MNHEY and CDR2 as SMNVEV (reference sequence). The CDR3 has 15 amino acids. V lost 4 bases and J lost 0, with 9 bases in between. This CDR3 is CASSSKKANTGELFF. In DNA, the CDR3 is TGTGCCAGCAGTTCGAAAAAGGCGAACACCGGGGAGCTGTTTTTT.

The gene calls are TRBV11-2 and TRBJ1-1; TRBD1 is a possible D gene (5 bases). Germline lookup yields CDR1 SGHAT and CDR2 FQNNGV. This CDR3 spans 13 amino acids. The V gene lost 7 bases and the J gene lost 3 bases, with 12 bases spanning the gap. The CDR3 DNA is TGTGCCAGCACCCTATCAGGGTACACTGAAGCTTTCTTT. Its translation is CASTLSGYTEAFF.

V gene TRBV27 combines with J gene TRBJ1-1, with unresolved D. Trimming left V 6 bases short and J 0 bases short, with 5 bases between. The germline gives CDR1 MNHEY, CDR2 SMNVEV (reference sequence). There are 12 residues in the CDR3. This chain's CDR3 is CASSYMNTEAFF. The CDR3 DNA follows: TGTGCCAGCAGCTATATGAACACTGAAGCTTTCTTT.

This clone came up a few times. The V and J genes are TRBV25-1 and TRBJ2-7; no reliable D call. Looked up from germline, CDR1 is MGHDK and CDR2 is SYGVNS. Trimming stripped 7 bases from V and 3 bases from J, with 10 bases between. The CDR3 spans 12 residues. The CDR3 DNA sequence: TGTGCCAGCATGGGGTTTGGCTACGAGCAGTACTTC. Protein: CASMGFGYEQYF.

The chain combines TRBV2 with TRBJ1-1; D is possibly TRBD1 (6 bases). Germline loops: CDR1 SNHLY, CDR2 FYNNEI. Trimming stripped 5 bases from V and 1 base from J, with 11 bases between. The CDR3 has 14 residues. The CDR3 nucleotides read TGTGCCAGCAGTCAAATGGGACAGAACACTGAAGCTTTCTTT. The encoded protein is CASSQMGQNTEAFF.

The rearrangement links TRBV29-1 to TRBJ2-5; D not certain. The germline gives CDR1 SQVTM, CDR2 ANQGSEA. This CDR3 has 12 residues. Deletions cut 4 bases from V and 2 bases from J, with 8 bases between. DNA of the CDR3: TGCAGCGTTGCCTTCGTTCAAGAGACCCAGTACTTC. This encodes CSVAFVQETQYF.

The V and J genes are TRBV5-4 and TRBJ2-5; D unclear. V was cut by 0 bases and J by 4 bases, with 10 bases left in between. Per germline, CDR1 SGHNT and CDR2 YYREEE (reference sequence). This CDR3 contains 14 residues. For the CDR3, the DNA is TGTGCCAGCAGCTTGGGGGGAAACGGAGAGACCCAGTACTTC. It translates to CASSLGGNGETQYF.

The CDR3 nucleotides are TGTGCCAGTAGTATAGGTTGGCGTCCACCGCAGGTAGCCAAAAACATTCAGTACTTC. Translating gives CASSIGWRPPQVAKNIQYF. This chain uses TRBV19 with TRBJ2-4; D gene uncertain. This CDR3 spans 19 amino acids. CDR1 and CDR2 from the germline V gene are LNHDA and SQIVND (reference sequence). The germline V and J ends were trimmed by 1 base and 0 bases, with 19 bases remaining between them.

This clone was observed at least ten times. The V gene is TRBV6-1, the J gene TRBJ2-1; D is perhaps TRBD2 (6 bases). The CDR3 spans 14 residues. Germline CDR1 MNHNS, CDR2 SASEGT. The V end lost 4 bases, the J end lost 8 bases, and 15 bases lay between the germline ends. CDR3 in DNA: TGTGCCAGCAGTGGACTAGACCTTCGGGATGAGCAGTTCTTC. As protein: CASSGLDLRDEQFF.

This clone has ten or more counts. Other DNA sequences in the same sample also yield this CDR3. The rearrangement joins TRBV18 to TRBJ1-4; D gene unclear. The CDR3 runs to 14 residues. The ends were cut back, 5 bases at V and 0 bases at J, with 7 bases in the middle. CDR1 is KGHSH and CDR2 is LQKENI in the germline V gene. The CDR3: CASSDTATNEKLFF. CDR3 DNA: TGTGCCAGCTCAGACACGGCAACTAATGAAAAACTGTTTTTT.

The chain joins TRBV2 to TRBJ2-7; 9 bases are shared with TRBD2. The germline V gene encodes CDR1 SNHLY and CDR2 FYNNEI. Trimming took 4 bases from V and 2 from J; bases not matched to a gene: 9. The CDR3 loop spans 16 amino acids. CDR3 in amino acids: CASSGKGLASTYEQYF. In DNA, the CDR3 is TGTGCCAGCAGTGGAAAGGGACTAGCCAGCACCTACGAGCAGTACTTC.

This chain uses TRBV29-1 with TRBJ1-2; 9 bases map to TRBD1. The V and J ends lost 6 bases and 5 bases, in that order; junction bases with no gene match: 1. Per the germline V gene, CDR1 is SQVTM and CDR2 is ANQGSEA. The CDR3 totals 11 residues. The CDR3 here is CSVGTGYGYTF. The CDR3 DNA follows: TGCAGCGTGGGGACAGGGTATGGCTACACCTTC.

The chain is built from TRBV19 and TRBJ2-7, with 7 bases lining up with TRBD2. The length of the CDR3 is 14 residues. Trimming cost V 5 bases and J 3 bases; bases outside gene matches: 7. The germline V gene has CDR1 LNHDA and CDR2 SQIVND (reference sequence). The DNA of the CDR3 is TGTGCCAGTAGTCCTATAGCGGGTCTCTACGAGCAGTACTTC. Protein sequence: CASSPIAGLYEQYF. The variable domain in full, with the rest retrieved from reference TRBV19 and TRBJ2-7, is DGGITQSPKYLFRKEGQNVTLSCEQNLNHDAMYWYRQDPGQGLRLIYYSQIVNDFQKGDIAEGYSVSREKKESFPLTVTSAQKNPTAFYLCASSPIAGLYEQYFGPGTRLTVT.

The V gene is TRBV28, the J gene TRBJ2-7; 9 nucleotides agree with TRBD1. The CDR3 has 17 residues. V was clipped by 5 bases and J by 6 bases; unmatched bases: 17. Per the germline V gene, CDR1 is MDHEN and CDR2 is SYDVKM. CDR3 protein: CASSRPGTGTTWFEQYF. The CDR3 bases are TGTGCCAGCAGTCGTCCCGGGACAGGGACCACCTGGTTCGAGCAGTACTTC.

This clone was counted a single time. The V call is TRBV4-2, the J call TRBJ2-1; TRBD1 or TRBD2 may be the D gene (5 bases each). The CDR3 runs 13 residues. Germline values: CDR1 LGHNA, CDR2 YNFKEQ. The V end was cut by 4 bases, the J end by 7 bases, with 11 bases between. The CDR3 sequence is CASSRNGANEQFF. The CDR3 nucleotides read TGTGCCAGCAGCCGAAACGGGGCGAATGAGCAGTTCTTC.

V gene TRBV4-1 combines with J gene TRBJ2-2; no reliable D call. This CDR3 is 19 amino acids long. With 4 bases removed from V and 3 bases from J, the gap between germline ends came to 24 bases. Germline CDR1 is MGHRA and CDR2 is YSYEKL. In nucleotides, the CDR3 is TGCGCCAGCAGCCGCCACGGAAGGGTACAGCAAATTTACACCGGGGAGCTGTTTTTT. Residues: CASSRHGRVQQIYTGELFF.

The table lists this clone with many counts. The chain carries TRBV6-6 and TRBJ1-6; D gene uncertain. The CDR3 consists of 11 residues. The germline gives CDR1 MNHNY, CDR2 SVGAGI (reference sequence). V was pared by 5 bases and J by 12 bases, with 8 bases between. CDR3 nucleotides: TGTGCCAGCAGTGAGGAAGGACCCCTCCACTTT. Amino acid sequence: CASSEEGPLHF.

This clone occurred a few times. A far larger clone differs by one base, so this is likely a read error. The V gene is TRBV19, the J gene TRBJ2-7; D unclear. CDR3 length: 14 residues. The germline V gene encodes CDR1 LNHDA and CDR2 SQIVND (reference sequence). The CDR3 DNA sequence: TGTGCCAGTAGTATAAGCATAGGAGCCTACGAGCAGCACTTC. Protein sequence: CASSISIGAYEQHF.

Concerning this clone itself: A far more abundant clone sits one base away, making this likely a read error. Other DNA sequences from this sample encode an identical CDR3 as well. This chain connects TRBV7-2 to TRBJ1-4; TRBD1 might be the D (5 bases). The CDR3 contains 15 residues. The V gene lost 5 bases and the J gene lost 8 bases, with 18 bases spanning the gap. CDR1 is SGHTA, CDR2 FQGNSA, per germline. Here the CDR3 DNA reads TGTGCCAGCAGCCCACCCGGGACGGGTACCGAAAAACTGTTTTTT. This sequence encodes CASSPPGTGTEKLFF.

As concerns this clone: This CDR3 is also generated by other DNA sequences in the sample. The chain combines TRBV6-4 with TRBJ2-3, with TRBD1 matching 9 bases. Germline loops: CDR1 MRHNA, CDR2 SNTAGT. CDR3 size: 15 residues. V gave up 4 bases and J gave up 4 bases; unmatched junction bases: 6. CDR3 region: CASSGGQGGADTQYF. For the CDR3, the DNA is TGTGCCAGCAGTGGGGGACAGGGAGGTGCAGATACGCAGTATTTT.

The rearrangement links TRBV2 to TRBJ2-3; a possible D gene is TRBD1 (5 bases). Trimming shortened V by 6 bases and J by 0 bases, and 19 bases separated the two germline ends. The CDR3 totals 17 residues. Germline V lookup: CDR1 SNHLY, CDR2 FYNNEI. The CDR3 DNA reads as TGTGCCAGCAGACCACTCCCGACAGCTCCTAGCACAGATACGCAGTATTTT. Protein product: CASRPLPTAPSTDTQYF.

The gene calls are TRBV28 and TRBJ1-5; 7 nucleotides align to TRBD1. This CDR3 has 14 amino acids. Trimming removed 5 bases from V and 4 bases from J; junction bases left unmatched: 5. Germline V gives CDR1 MDHEN, CDR2 SYDVKM. CDR3 amino acids: CASSTLDRNQPQHF. The CDR3 DNA follows: TGTGCCAGCAGTACCTTGGACAGGAATCAGCCCCAGCATTTT.

This sequence joins TRBV5-1 and TRBJ2-1, with unresolved D. CDR1 and CDR2 (germline): SGHRS, YFSETQ. The CDR3 spans 13 residues. Trimming shortened V by 0 bases and J by 4 bases, and 5 bases separated the two germline ends. The CDR3 DNA is TGCGCCAGCAGCTTGGACAGTTACAATGAGCAGTTCTTC. It specifies CASSLDSYNEQFF.

On this clone itself: A far larger clone is off by one base, so a read error is likely. This specimen includes other DNA sequences encoding the same CDR3. The chain carries TRBV7-9 and TRBJ2-1, with a tentative D call TRBD1 (5 bases). Trimming left V 1 base short and J 10 bases short, with 17 bases between. The germline V gene encodes CDR1 SEHNR and CDR2 FQNEAQ (reference sequence). This CDR3 region has 15 residues. CDR3 nucleotide sequence: TGTGCCAGCAGCTTAGGGTTGGGCTTAGACAGCGAGCAGTTCTTC. It yields the protein CASSLGLGLDSEQFF.

Note on this clone: A much larger clone sits a single nucleotide away, making a read error possible. V gene TRBV2 combines with J gene TRBJ1-2; 8 bases agree with TRBD1. The CDR3 length is 15 residues. Germline CDR1 reads SNHLY; CDR2 reads FYNNEI. CDR3 DNA sequence: TGTGCCTGCAGTGAGTTCAGGGGGCCTAACTATGGCTACACCTTC. Translating it yields CACSEFRGPNYGYTF.

This chain uses TRBV5-6 with TRBJ2-6, with 9 bases lining up with TRBD2. The CDR3 contains 19 residues. V was clipped by 4 bases and J by 0 bases; unmatched bases: 11. Looked up from germline, CDR1 is SGHDT and CDR2 is YYEEEE. The CDR3 loop reads CASSHFRLAESSGANVLTF. CDR3 DNA sequence: TGTGCCAGCAGCCACTTCAGACTAGCGGAGTCCTCTGGGGCCAACGTCCTGACTTTC. The full variable domain, rest sourced from reference TRBV5-6 and TRBJ2-6, is DAGVTQSPTHLIKTRGQQVTLRCSPKSGHDTVSWYQQALGQGPQFIFQYYEEEERQRGNFPDRFSGHQFPNYSSELNVNALLLGDSALYLCASSHFRLAESSGANVLTFGAGSRLTVL.

This clone has just a few counts. This CDR3 is CASSEGRRVDSDTQYF. CDR3 nucleotide sequence: TGTGCCAGCAGTGAAGGGAGGAGAGTGGACTCGGATACGCAGTATTTT. This sequence joins TRBV9 and TRBJ2-3; TRBD2 might be the D (6 bases). Trimming pared 5 bases from V and 6 bases from J, leaving 22 bases between. The germline CDR1 and CDR2 sequences are SGDLS and YYNGEE. CDR3 length equals 16 residues.

The table lists this clone with a count of one. The chain couples TRBV30 to TRBJ1-2, with D possibly TRBD1 on 6 matching bases. CDR1 and CDR2 (germline): GTSNPN, SVGIG (reference sequence). The ends were cut back, 1 base at V and 4 bases at J, with 10 bases in the middle. The CDR3 spans 13 residues. The DNA for the CDR3 is TGTGCCTGGAGTGAGGGGGACGCCTATGGCTACACCTTC. This translates into CAWSEGDAYGYTF.

CDR3 sequence: CASSVPGQSTDTQYF. The CDR3 bases are TGTGCCAGCAGCGTGCCGGGACAGAGCACAGATACGCAGTATTTT. V usage is TRBV4-2 and J usage is TRBJ2-3, with TRBD1 matching over 7 bases. Germline V lookup: CDR1 LGHNA, CDR2 YNFKEQ. The V and J ends lost 5 bases and 0 bases, in that order; junction bases with no gene match: 5. The CDR3 is 15 residues long.

The gene calls are TRBV28 and TRBJ2-1; TRBD2 aligns across 13 bases. V lost 6 bases, J lost 7 bases, and 3 bases stayed unmatched. The CDR3 covers 14 residues. The germline V gene encodes CDR1 MDHEN and CDR2 SYDVKM. The DNA for the CDR3 is TGTGCCAGCAGGGGACTAGCGGGGCTTAATGAGCAGTTCTTC. Amino acids: CASRGLAGLNEQFF.

The chain couples TRBV7-8 to TRBJ1-5; tentative D call: TRBD1 (5 bases). Germline-derived CDR1 and CDR2 are SGHVS and FQNEAQ. The CDR3 consists of 14 residues. V was clipped by 4 bases and J by 6 bases, with 13 bases between them. CDR3 sequence: CASSSQARGQPQHF. The CDR3, as DNA: TGTGCCAGCAGCTCACAGGCGAGGGGTCAGCCCCAGCATTTT.

This clone has more than one count but fewer than ten. Germline is not matched at one junction end, which may reflect a read error. The rearrangement links TRBV7-7 to TRBJ2-3, with TRBD2 matching 8 bases. In germline, CDR1 is SSHAT, CDR2 FNYEAQ (reference sequence). The CDR3 contains 14 residues. This CDR3 is CASSLGLAADTQYF. The CDR3 coding sequence is TGTGCTAGCAGCCTCGGACTAGCAGCAGATACGCAGTATTTT. Drawing the rest from reference TRBV7-7 and TRBJ2-3, the complete variable domain is GAGVSQSPRYKVTKRGQDVTLRCDPISSHATLYWYQQALGQGPEFLTYFNYEAQPDKSGLPSDRFSAERPEGSISTLTIQRTEQRDSAMYRCASSLGLAADTQYFGPGTRLTVL.